This TCR beta chain was captured by sequencing in a study of CD8 T cells in Susac syndrome. Study-level findings and limits: The relatively small number of individuals in the TCR sequencing and HLA analysis was acknowledged by the study.

Random hexamers primed reverse transcription of about 0.45 to 1 ug RNA. The amplification used immunoSEQ multiplex PCR on TCR beta CDR3; it spanned 54 Vbeta and 13 Jbeta. From the immunoSEQ multiplex PCR reads, TCRdb called clonotypes with MiXCR, one entry per CDR3 protein. The sample lists about 140,000 distinct CDR3 sequences, about 95% occurring once. To note about this clonotype: Its target is not known.

Under recently defined diagnostic criteria, the patients with Susac syndrome qualified as having definite or probable disease. Negative isolation yielded CD4+ and CD8+ T cells, and FACS enriched TEMRA cells. The specimen sequenced was CD4+ T cells from PBMCs. This TCR came from a human donor with Susac syndrome.

CDR3 coding DNA: TGTGCCAGCAACCTCCGACGGGCGACTCACAATGAGCAGTTCTTC. Protein product: CASNLRRATHNEQFF. The V call is TRBV5-6, the J call TRBJ2-1; D is ambiguous. CDR1 is SGHDT and CDR2 is YYEEEE in the germline V gene. CDR3 size: 15 residues. With 6 bases removed from V and 5 bases from J, the gap between germline ends came to 18 bases.